Presented here are 21 T cell receptor beta chains from one specimen sequenced in a study of T cells after yellow fever vaccination. TCRdb processed the 5' RACE reads anew with MiXCR; each CDR3 protein has one entry. This sample has some 300,000 distinct CDR3 sequences, with about 7.8% found just once. Specimen: PBMCs, collected around 45 days after the first yellow fever vaccination. These receptors all come from a man younger than 35 who received the YFV17D yellow fever vaccine.

CDR3 loop: CASSPEILKNTIYF. The CDR3 DNA is TGTGCCAGCTCACCCGAGATCCTTAAAAACACCATATATTTT. This chain connects TRBV18 to TRBJ1-3; D gene ambiguous. Germline-derived CDR1 and CDR2 are KGHSH and LQKENI. This CDR3 comprises 14 residues. The V and J ends lost 3 bases and 6 bases respectively, with 12 bases between them.

The V and J genes are TRBV20-1 and TRBJ2-7, with 9 bases aligning to TRBD2. Germline V lookup: CDR1 DFQATT, CDR2 SNEGSKA (reference sequence). This CDR3 contains 17 residues. Unmatched junction bases numbered 13, after V lost 3 bases and J lost 1 base. The chain's CDR3 is CSASPRRGTSRSYEQYF. The CDR3 nucleotides are TGCAGTGCTAGCCCCCGCCGCGGGACTAGCCGTTCCTACGAGCAGTACTTC.

This clonotype was recorded at least ten times. The chain couples TRBV7-2 to TRBJ2-4, with unresolved D. The CDR3 length is 13 residues. V lost 1 base, J lost 2 bases, and 3 bases lay in between. Germline V gives CDR1 SGHTA, CDR2 FQGNSA. CDR3 bases: TGTGCCAGCAGCTTAGGGACCAAAAACATTCAGTACTTC. The encoded protein is CASSLGTKNIQYF.

The chain recombines TRBV5-1 with TRBJ2-7, with D possibly TRBD2 on 6 matching bases. The CDR3 loop spans 15 amino acids. Deletions cut 5 bases from V and 1 base from J, with 16 bases between. Looked up from germline, CDR1 is SGHRS and CDR2 is YFSETQ. CDR3 sequence (DNA): TGCGCCAGCAGGGAGGACTGGGGAGGATCCTACGAGCAGTACTTC. Its translation is CASREDWGGSYEQYF.

This clonotype has ten or more counts. The chain combines TRBV15 with TRBJ1-4; no reliable D call. Germline V gene lookup returns CDR1 LNHNV and CDR2 YYDKDF (reference sequence). The length of the CDR3 is 13 residues. V was shortened by 0 bases and J by 8 bases, with 7 bases between the two germline ends. As DNA, the CDR3 is TGTGCCACCAGCAGAGATGGAGGGGAAAAACTGTTTTTT. This translates into CATSRDGGEKLFF.

V and J are TRBV12-3 or TRBV12-4 and TRBJ2-7; D is perhaps TRBD1 (6 bases). Trimming shortened V by 6 bases and J by 6 bases, and 9 bases separated the two germline ends. The CDR3 runs to 11 residues. CDR3 sequence reads: CASRLRGEQYF. Here the CDR3 DNA reads TGTGCCAGCAGGCTCAGGGGCGAGCAGTACTTC.

The V gene is TRBV7-2, the J gene TRBJ2-5; TRBD2 matches 10 bases. Germline V gene lookup returns CDR1 SGHTA and CDR2 FQGNSA. With 0 bases clipped from V and 2 bases from J, the junction kept 3 bases outside the gene matches. The CDR3 loop spans 16 amino acids. This chain's CDR3 is CASSLAASGGQETQYF. The CDR3 coding sequence is TGTGCCAGCAGCTTAGCGGCTAGCGGGGGTCAAGAGACCCAGTACTTC. Full variable domain (missing parts from reference TRBV7-2 and TRBJ2-5): GAGVSQSPSNKVTEKGKDVELRCDPISGHTALYWYRQSLGQGLEFLIYFQGNSAPDKSGLPSDRFSAERTGGSVSTLTIQRTQQEDSAVYLCASSLAASGGQETQYFGPGTRLLVL.

This clonotype was seen a few times. Here the CDR3 DNA reads TGTGCCAGCAGCCAGGGATGGGGCATTCAGTACTTC. Translated, it gives CASSQGWGIQYF. The V gene is TRBV4-2, the J gene TRBJ2-4; D is uncertain. CDR1 LGHNA and CDR2 YNFKEQ come from the germline V gene. CDR3 length equals 12 residues. Trimming cost V 3 bases and J 9 bases, with 9 bases left between them.

This clonotype came up a few times. This rearrangement joins TRBV7-2 to TRBJ2-7; D not certain. V lost 5 bases and J 3 bases, leaving 14 bases between the germline ends. Per germline, CDR1 SGHTA and CDR2 FQGNSA. CDR3 size: 14 residues. The chain's CDR3 is CASSPGPELYEQYF. The CDR3 DNA follows: TGTGCCAGCAGCCCCGGACCGGAGCTCTACGAGCAGTACTTC.

This chain joins TRBV7-9 and TRBJ1-2; D might be TRBD1 (6 bases). Germline assignment: CDR1 SEHNR and CDR2 FQNEAQ (reference sequence). Trimming left V 3 bases short and J 3 bases short, with 17 bases between. The CDR3 runs to 16 residues. The CDR3 bases are TGTGCCAGCAGCTTTGGCGGGGGGCGCGTCGACTATGGCTACACCTTC. It translates to CASSFGGGRVDYGYTF.

V gene TRBV7-2 combines with J gene TRBJ2-1; D might be TRBD2 (5 bases). V gave up 5 bases and J gave up 10 bases, with 21 bases separating them. This CDR3 has 15 residues. Germline CDR1 and CDR2: SGHTA and FQGNSA. The CDR3 DNA reads as TGTGCCAGCAGCCCCGAGGTGTCTAGCTCATGGGAGCAGTTCTTC. Translated: CASSPEVSSSWEQFF.

This sequence joins TRBV28 and TRBJ2-5; 7 bases align to TRBD2. Per the germline V gene, CDR1 is MDHEN and CDR2 is SYDVKM. The V gene end was trimmed by 3 bases and the J gene end by 4 bases; junction bases not matched to a gene: 5. The CDR3 sequence is 14 residues long. The CDR3 reads CASSLAGARETQYF. In nucleotides, the CDR3 is TGTGCCAGCAGTTTGGCGGGAGCCCGAGAGACCCAGTACTTC.

This clonotype was detected a few times. The chain has TRBV2 and TRBJ2-7; D not certain. The germline CDR1 and CDR2 sequences are SNHLY and FYNNEI. With 6 bases removed from V and 2 bases from J, the gap between germline ends came to 5 bases. The CDR3 is 11 residues long. The CDR3 DNA reads as TGTGCCAGCAGCGACGCCTACGAGCAGTACTTC. Its protein product is CASSDAYEQYF.

The table lists this clonotype with a few counts. V is TRBV7-2 and J is TRBJ1-2; D is perhaps TRBD1 (5 bases). Germline V lookup: CDR1 SGHTA, CDR2 FQGNSA. The CDR3 is 15 residues long. Trimming pared 1 base from V and 0 bases from J, leaving 9 bases between. CDR3 sequence reads: CASSLERQSNYGYTF. The CDR3 DNA reads as TGTGCCAGCAGCTTAGAGAGACAGTCTAACTATGGCTACACCTTC.

The V gene is TRBV19, the J gene TRBJ2-5; perhaps TRBD2 as D (5 bases). V shed 3 bases and J shed 5 bases, with 7 bases lying between them. Looked up from germline, CDR1 is LNHDA and CDR2 is SQIVND (reference sequence). The CDR3 contains 12 residues. CDR3 amino acids: CASSIRGETQYF. The CDR3, as DNA: TGTGCCAGTAGTATCCGCGGGGAGACCCAGTACTTC.

The chain is built from TRBV6-1 and TRBJ2-3; 8 bases agree with TRBD1. Germline CDR1 is MNHNS and CDR2 is SASEGT. V trimming: 6 bases; J trimming: 6 bases; junction bases outside the gene matches: 11. The length of the CDR3 is 15 residues. CDR3 in DNA: TGTGCCAGCAGACCTCCGGGACAGGATTCTGATACGCAGTATTTT. Protein product: CASRPPGQDSDTQYF.

In its sample, this clonotype was seen a few times. V and J are TRBV6-1 and TRBJ2-2; D is possibly TRBD2 (6 bases). The CDR3 totals 13 residues. Trimming shortened V by 6 bases and J by 7 bases, and 12 bases separated the two germline ends. Germline V CDR1 and CDR2: MNHNS, SASEGT. As DNA, the CDR3 is TGTGCCAGCAGCCCGGTCGGGGGCGGGGAGCTGTTTTTT. Amino acids: CASSPVGGGELFF.

This clonotype was found a few times. The gene calls are TRBV20-1 and TRBJ1-4; D ambiguous. The germline V and J ends were trimmed by 1 base and 2 bases, with 11 bases remaining between them. Looked up from germline, CDR1 is DFQATT and CDR2 is SNEGSKA (reference sequence). This CDR3 is built from 15 residues. CDR3 DNA sequence: TGCAGTGCTAGAGGTAGAAGTCCCACTAATGAAAAACTGTTTTTT. Translating it yields CSARGRSPTNEKLFF.

This clonotype has a handful of counts. The chain carries TRBV20-1 and TRBJ2-7, with D maybe TRBD1 (5 bases). Trimming pared 3 bases from V and 7 bases from J, leaving 13 bases between. The CDR3 totals 12 residues. Germline V gene sequence: CDR1 DFQATT, CDR2 SNEGSKA (reference sequence). DNA for the CDR3: TGCAGTGCTAGTTTCAGGGCGCGTGAGCAGTACGTC. This translates into CSASFRAREQYV.

This clonotype was seen only a few times. The chain carries TRBV20-1 and TRBJ2-3, with D possibly being TRBD1 (6 bases). CDR1 and CDR2 from the germline V gene are DFQATT and SNEGSKA (reference sequence). The ends were cut back, 2 bases at V and 1 base at J, with 10 bases in the middle. The CDR3 covers 14 residues. CDR3: CSARRTDGTDTQYF. The DNA of the CDR3 is TGCAGTGCTAGAAGGACAGATGGCACAGATACGCAGTATTTT.

The chain is built from TRBV7-2 and TRBJ2-3, with 9 bases lining up with TRBD1. V lost 5 bases and J lost 6; bases outside the gene matches: 6. Per germline, CDR1 SGHTA and CDR2 FQGNSA. The CDR3 totals 14 residues. CDR3 residues: CASSRDRADDTQYF. The CDR3 DNA reads as TGTGCCAGCAGCCGGGACAGGGCCGACGATACGCAGTATTTT.